This TCR beta chain was identified during a study of T cell responses to AZD1222 COVID-19 vaccine (dated by TCRdb to the early 2020s). General notes on the study: TCR sequencing was performed for more than 230 trial participants, of whom around 200 were given two doses of AZD1222 and some 26 were given two doses of MenACWY control vaccine. Trial participants were enrolled into age subgroups of 18-55, 56-69 and 70-plus years, which contained roughly 140, 27 and 60 TCR-sequenced participants, respectively. Points the paper makes about the study in general: A significant rise in spike-specific TCR breadth and depth was observed after two AZD1222 doses relative to day 0 and relative to MenACWY recipients. Conclusions about previously exposed vaccinees were limited because only a handful of AZD1222 recipients were SARS-CoV-2 seropositive at baseline. Participants were mostly white British, with more females than males. The authors suggested clonal diversity may have been underestimated. The vaccine-associated CD4 TCRs covered the entire spike protein, and the dominant responses fell in regions 160-218 and 743-854. Reportedly, almost half of the unique spike-specific TCRs recognized epitopes lying outside the regions that are mutated in the B.1.351 and B.1.1.7 variants. No day 14 peak-response samples were available, so repertoires were characterized only after the peak T cell response. In the small 56-69-year group, the increase in depth fell short of significance, most likely because of low power.

The CDR3 regions of human TCRbeta chains were subjected to immunosequencing. The study's processing was this. TCRs in the repertoires were compared against a reference library of SARS-CoV-2-specific TCRs that had been generated with the MIRA antigen-specificity platform. Breadth was defined as the fraction of unique TCRs that were SARS-CoV-2-associated. Depth was defined as the fraction of total T cells that were SARS-CoV-2-associated. Using the MIRA data, every spike-specific TCR was mapped to the spike region that the TCR reacted to and assigned to either a CD4 or a CD8 class. Log10-transformed breadth and depth values were compared by one-way ANOVA with Sidak's multiple comparisons tests. TCRdb took over this immuneACCESS table, retaining in-frame rearrangements with V and J assigned. Such tables are incomplete; in checked studies, under half of the missing clones stem from an unresolved V gene, and the remainder is unexplained. V and J calls and clone size are as listed in that table; D and trimming were resolved from the DNA. The sample table records about 93,000 clones; 89% of these occur just once. About 3% of the sample lies in the top ten.

From the germline V gene (reference sequence), CDR1 is SEHNR and CDR2 is FQNEAQ. The CDR3 sequence holds 13 residues, the cysteine and phenylalanine included. Only the CDR3 region is kept as DNA, spanning 39 bases read in frame from base 1. V lost 5 bases and J lost 9 bases; the stretch between them is 16 bases long. Per the publication, the time point label means: baseline before first vaccination. The treatment or condition label, as the study defines it: meningococcal conjugate vaccine given as trial control. The vaccinee samples were drawn from two UK trials, COV001 and COV002, one of which was a single-blind randomized controlled phase 2/3 trial testing AZD1222 (ChAdOx1 nCoV-19) in healthy adults. For TCRbeta chain sequencing, PBMC samples from trial participants were taken at day 0 and at day 28 after the second dose. To note about this clone: Its antigen has not been determined. No clone much larger than this one lies a single base away; base qualities are absent.

This chain is built from TRBV7-9 and TRBJ1-2; the D gene cannot be named for sure. The specimen comprised peripheral blood, sampled on day 0 of MenACWY control vaccination. This TCR derives from an adult in good health. CDR3 loop: CASSPDPIYRYTF. The nucleotide sequence is given as TGTGCCAGCAGCCCTGACCCCATATATCGCTACACCTTC.